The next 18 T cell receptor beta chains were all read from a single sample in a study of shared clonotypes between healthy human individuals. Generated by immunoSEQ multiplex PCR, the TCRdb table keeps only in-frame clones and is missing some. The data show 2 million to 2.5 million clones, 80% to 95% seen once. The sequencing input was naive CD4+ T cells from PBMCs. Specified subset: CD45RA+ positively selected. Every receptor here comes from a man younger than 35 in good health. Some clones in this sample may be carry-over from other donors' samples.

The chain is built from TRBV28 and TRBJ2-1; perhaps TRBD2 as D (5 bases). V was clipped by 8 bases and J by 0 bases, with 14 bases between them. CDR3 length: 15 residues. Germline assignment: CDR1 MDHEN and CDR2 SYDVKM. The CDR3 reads CASGPGGGSYNEQFF. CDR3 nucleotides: TGTGCCAGCGGACCGGGTGGAGGCTCCTACAATGAGCAGTTCTTC.

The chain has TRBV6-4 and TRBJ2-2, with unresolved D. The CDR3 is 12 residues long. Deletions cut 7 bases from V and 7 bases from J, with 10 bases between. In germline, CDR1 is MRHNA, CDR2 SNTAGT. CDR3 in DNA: TGTGCCAGCAAAGTGATAGACGGGGAGCTGTTTTTT. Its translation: CASKVIDGELFF.

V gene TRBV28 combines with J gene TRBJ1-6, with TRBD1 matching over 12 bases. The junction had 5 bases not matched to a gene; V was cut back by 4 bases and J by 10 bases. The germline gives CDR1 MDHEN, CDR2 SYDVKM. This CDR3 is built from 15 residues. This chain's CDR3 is CASSSTGTGGSPLHF. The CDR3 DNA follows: TGTGCCAGCAGTTCCACCGGGACAGGGGGCTCACCCCTCCACTTT. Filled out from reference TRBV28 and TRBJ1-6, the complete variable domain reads DVKVTQSSRYLVKRTGEKVFLECVQDMDHENMFWYRQDPGLGLRLIYFSYDVKMKEKGDIPEGYSVSREKKERFSLILESASTNQTSMYLCASSSTGTGGSPLHFGNGTRLTVT.

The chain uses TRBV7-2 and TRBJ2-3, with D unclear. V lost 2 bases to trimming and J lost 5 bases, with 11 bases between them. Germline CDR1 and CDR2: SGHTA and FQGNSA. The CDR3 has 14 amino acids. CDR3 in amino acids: CASSLSSEGDTQYF. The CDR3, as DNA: TGTGCCAGCAGCTTATCCAGCGAAGGAGATACGCAGTATTTT.

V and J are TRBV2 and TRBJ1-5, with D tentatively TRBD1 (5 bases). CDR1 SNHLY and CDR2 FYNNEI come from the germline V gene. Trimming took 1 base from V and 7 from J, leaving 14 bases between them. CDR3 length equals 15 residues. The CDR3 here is CASSEVVQGVQPQHF. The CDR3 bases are TGTGCCAGCAGTGAAGTAGTTCAGGGCGTACAGCCCCAGCATTTT.

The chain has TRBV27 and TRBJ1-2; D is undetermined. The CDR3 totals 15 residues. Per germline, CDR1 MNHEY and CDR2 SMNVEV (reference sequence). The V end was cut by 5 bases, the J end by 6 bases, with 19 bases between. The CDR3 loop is CASSPAARTWNGYTF. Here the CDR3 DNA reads TGTGCCAGCAGTCCCGCAGCTCGCACCTGGAATGGCTACACCTTC.

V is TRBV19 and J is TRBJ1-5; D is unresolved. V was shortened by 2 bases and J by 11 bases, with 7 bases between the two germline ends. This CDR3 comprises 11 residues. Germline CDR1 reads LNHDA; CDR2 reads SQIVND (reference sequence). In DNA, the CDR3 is TGTGCCAGTAGTATAAGGTCGACCCAGCATTTT. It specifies CASSIRSTQHF.

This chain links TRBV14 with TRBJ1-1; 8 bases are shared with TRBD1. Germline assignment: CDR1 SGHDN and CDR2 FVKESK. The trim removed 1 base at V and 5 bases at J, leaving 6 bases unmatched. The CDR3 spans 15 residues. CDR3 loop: CASSQVRRGQTEAFF. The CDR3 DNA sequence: TGTGCCAGCAGCCAAGTTCGCAGGGGGCAAACTGAAGCTTTCTTT.

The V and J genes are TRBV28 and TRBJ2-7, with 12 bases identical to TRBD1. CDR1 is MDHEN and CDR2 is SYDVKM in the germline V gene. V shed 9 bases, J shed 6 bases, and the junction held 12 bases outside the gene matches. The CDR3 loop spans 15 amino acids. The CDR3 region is CASRKSGTGGVEQYF. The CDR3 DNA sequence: TGTGCCAGTAGAAAATCCGGGACAGGGGGCGTCGAGCAGTACTTC.

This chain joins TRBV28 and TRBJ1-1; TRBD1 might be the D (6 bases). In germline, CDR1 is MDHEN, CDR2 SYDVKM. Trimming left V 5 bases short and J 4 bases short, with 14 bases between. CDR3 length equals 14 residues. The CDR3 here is CASSAYRASTEAFF. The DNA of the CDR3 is TGTGCCAGCAGTGCTTACAGGGCCTCCACTGAAGCTTTCTTT.

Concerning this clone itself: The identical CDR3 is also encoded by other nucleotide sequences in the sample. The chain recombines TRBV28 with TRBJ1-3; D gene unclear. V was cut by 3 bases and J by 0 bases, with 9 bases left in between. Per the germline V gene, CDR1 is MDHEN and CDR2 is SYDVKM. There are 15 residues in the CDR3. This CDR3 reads CASSLGGNSGNTIYF. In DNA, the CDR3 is TGTGCCAGCAGTTTGGGCGGAAACTCTGGAAACACCATATATTTT. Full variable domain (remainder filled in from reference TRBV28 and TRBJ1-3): DVKVTQSSRYLVKRTGEKVFLECVQDMDHENMFWYRQDPGLGLRLIYFSYDVKMKEKGDIPEGYSVSREKKERFSLILESASTNQTSMYLCASSLGGNSGNTIYFGEGSWLTVV.

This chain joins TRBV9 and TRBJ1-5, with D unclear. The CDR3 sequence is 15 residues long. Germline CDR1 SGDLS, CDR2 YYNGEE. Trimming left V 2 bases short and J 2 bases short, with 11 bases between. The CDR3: CASSVPGGGNQPQHF. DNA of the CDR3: TGTGCCAGCAGCGTCCCTGGCGGGGGCAATCAGCCCCAGCATTTT.

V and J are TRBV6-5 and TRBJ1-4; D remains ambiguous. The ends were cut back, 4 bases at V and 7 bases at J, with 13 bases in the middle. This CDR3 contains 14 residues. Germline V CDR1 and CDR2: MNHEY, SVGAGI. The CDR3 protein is CASSSDALGEKLFF. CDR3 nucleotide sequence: TGTGCCAGCAGTTCAGACGCCCTCGGTGAAAAACTGTTTTTT.

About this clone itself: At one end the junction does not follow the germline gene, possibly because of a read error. The CDR3 DNA reads TGCAGCGTCGCGGGGTGGGGGCGAACTGATGAAAAACTGTTTTTT. Translating it yields CSVAGWGRTDEKLFF. This sequence joins TRBV29-1 and TRBJ1-4; D may be TRBD1 (6 bases). This CDR3 spans 15 amino acids. Germline V gene lookup returns CDR1 SQVTM and CDR2 ANQGSEA.

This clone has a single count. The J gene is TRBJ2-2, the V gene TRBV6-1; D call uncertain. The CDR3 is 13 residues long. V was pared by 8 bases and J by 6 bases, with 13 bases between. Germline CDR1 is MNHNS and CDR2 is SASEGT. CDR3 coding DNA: TGTGCCAGCGCTAAGACCCCCTCCGGGGAGCTGTTTTTT. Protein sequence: CASAKTPSGELFF.

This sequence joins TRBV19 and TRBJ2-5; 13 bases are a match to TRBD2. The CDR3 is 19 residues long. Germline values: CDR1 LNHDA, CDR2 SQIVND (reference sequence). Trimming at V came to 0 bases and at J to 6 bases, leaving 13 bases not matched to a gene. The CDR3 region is CASSIDQRLAGGWGKTQYF. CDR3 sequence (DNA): TGTGCCAGTAGTATAGATCAGCGACTAGCGGGAGGATGGGGCAAGACCCAGTACTTC.

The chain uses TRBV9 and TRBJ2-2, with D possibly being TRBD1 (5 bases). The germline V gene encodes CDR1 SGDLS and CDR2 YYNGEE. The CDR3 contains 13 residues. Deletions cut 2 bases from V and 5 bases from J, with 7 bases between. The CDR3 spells CASSVDSTGELFF. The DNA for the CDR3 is TGTGCCAGCAGCGTTGACAGTACCGGGGAGCTGTTTTTT.

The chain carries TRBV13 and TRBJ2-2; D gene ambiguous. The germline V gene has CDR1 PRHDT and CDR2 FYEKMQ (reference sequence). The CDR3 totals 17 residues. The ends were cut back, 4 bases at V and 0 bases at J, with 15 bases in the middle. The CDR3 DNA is TGTGCCAGCAGCTCCTACCCCCTAGGGACGAACACCGGGGAGCTGTTTTTT. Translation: CASSSYPLGTNTGELFF.